These 30 T cell receptor beta chains originate from one sample sequenced in a study of glioma-infiltrating T cells. Amplification of TCR alpha and beta CDR3 regions from RNA used iRepertoire nested multiplex PCR. MiXCR, run by TCRdb on the multiplex PCR reads, gives a single entry per CDR3 protein. The profile covers 90,000 or so distinct CDR3 sequences, with approximately 40% appearing a single time and about two fifths taken by the ten largest. The sequenced sample consisted of glioma tissue, nonneoplastic brain tissue, or PBMCs (not recorded which). The receptor source for this set is a human donor with low-grade glioma or glioblastoma, undergoing nonglioma brain surgery, or in good health (not recorded which).

Points on this clonotype: A much more abundant neighbour one base away suggests this may be a read error. The J gene is TRBJ2-5, the V gene TRBV7-2; perhaps TRBD2 as D (5 bases). Germline lookup yields CDR1 SGHTA and CDR2 FQGNSA. Between the trimmed V and J ends, which lost 5 bases and 2 bases, there was a span of 15 bases. This CDR3 has 15 amino acids. The CDR3 reads CASSDLGVGQETQYF. The CDR3 bases are TGTGCCAGCAGCGATTTGGGAGTGGGTCAAGAGACCCAGTACTTC.

The gene calls are TRBV12-3 or TRBV12-4 and TRBJ1-4; the match to TRBD1 covers 11 bases. With V trimmed by 6 bases and J by 7 bases, 10 bases remained unmatched. CDR3 length: 16 amino acids. The CDR3 protein is CASSPGQGGLSEKLFF. Written as DNA, the CDR3 is TGTGCCAGCAGCCCGGGACAGGGGGGGTTAAGTGAAAAACTGTTTTTT.

Only a few counts were recorded for this clonotype. A much larger clone differs from this one at a single base, so this may be a read error. V gene TRBV5-1 combines with J gene TRBJ1-2; no firm D call. Trimming stripped 0 bases from V and 1 base from J, with 7 bases between. The germline V gene has CDR1 SGHRS and CDR2 YFSETQ. This CDR3 has 14 amino acids. The CDR3 DNA reads as TGCGCCAGCAGCTTGGATTCCAATAACTATGGCTACACCTTC. It yields the protein CASSLDSNNYGYTF.

The V call is TRBV12-3 or TRBV12-4, the J call TRBJ1-1; no firm D call. Trimming took off 5 bases at V and 0 bases at J, with 10 bases between the two ends. CDR3 length equals 14 residues. The CDR3 is CASSPEQLNTEAFF. CDR3 nucleotide sequence: TGTGCCAGCAGTCCAGAACAGTTGAACACTGAAGCTTTCTTT.

Many counts were recorded for this clonotype. The V gene is TRBV29-1, the J gene TRBJ2-3, with 9 bases that match TRBD1. The CDR3 contains 13 residues. Germline V gene lookup returns CDR1 SQVTM and CDR2 ANQGSEA. The J segment lost 1 base and the V segment lost 5 bases, leaving 1 base of the junction unmatched. CDR3: CSVTGGRTDTQYF. CDR3 nucleotide sequence: TGCAGCGTTACAGGGGGCCGCACAGATACGCAGTATTTT.

Details on this clonotype: This may arise from a read error, as a much more abundant clone is one base away. The gene calls are TRBV18 and TRBJ2-3, with D uncertain. The germline gives CDR1 KGHSH, CDR2 LQKENI. The CDR3 is made up of 14 amino acids. CDR3 in DNA: TGTGCCGGCTCAGACGGTTGGGACACAGATACGCAGTATTTT. Its protein product is CAGSDGWDTDTQYF.

There are many counts of this clonotype. The rearrangement joins TRBV7-6 to TRBJ2-2, with D tentatively TRBD1 (6 bases). The CDR3 extends over 15 amino acids. In germline, CDR1 is SGHVS, CDR2 FNYEAQ. Trimming shortened V by 4 bases and J by 3 bases, and 12 bases separated the two germline ends. The CDR3 here is CASSSWGRYTGELFF. CDR3 in DNA: TGTGCCAGCAGCTCATGGGGGCGATACACCGGGGAGCTGTTTTTT.

This clonotype has ten or more counts. In this CDR3 the conserved last residue, phenylalanine or tryptophan, is missing, so a read error is likely. The limits of the CDR3 on the DNA are not certain, so only TCRdb's listed CDR3 is given. The chain links TRBV5-1 to TRBJ2-1; the table calls TRBD1, which could not be checked here. Germline CDR1 SGHRS, CDR2 YFSETQ. The CDR3 length equals 8 residues, ends included. CDR3 protein: CASSLVWT.

Details on this clonotype: This may stem from a read error, because a much larger clone lies one nucleotide away. The gene calls are TRBV7-6 and TRBJ2-2; D not certain. The CDR3 totals 15 residues. With 1 base removed from V and 4 bases from J, the gap between germline ends came to 10 bases. The V gene's germline CDR1 is SGHVS and CDR2 FNYEAQ. CDR3 DNA sequence: TGTGCCAGCAGCTTAGGACGGAAGAGCACCGGGGAGCTGTTTTTT. Protein: CASSLGRKSTGELFF.

This clonotype was observed a single time. A much larger clonotype is one base distant, so this may be a read error. CDR3: CATSPGLQRPYEQYF. The CDR3 nucleotides read TGTGCCACCTCACCAGGACTCCAGAGGCCCTACGAGCAGTACTTC. This chain links TRBV18 with TRBJ2-7, with D possibly matching TRBD2 (5 bases). The CDR3 is 15 amino acids. Germline assignment: CDR1 KGHSH and CDR2 LQKENI.

As for this clonotype: A junction end diverges from the germline sequence, so it may reflect a read error. J is TRBJ2-1 and V is TRBV7-6, with 7 bases that match TRBD2. The CDR3 runs 13 residues. The germline V gene encodes CDR1 SGHVS and CDR2 FNYEAQ. The CDR3 nucleotides are TGTGCCAGCAGTTCAGCGGGATACGCTGAGCGGTTCTTC. Translation: CASSSAGYAERFF.

This clonotype was seen ten or more times. The V and J genes are TRBV10-3 and TRBJ1-3; D uncertain. With 10 bases removed from V and 3 bases from J, the gap between germline ends came to 13 bases. The germline gives CDR1 ENHRY, CDR2 SYGVKD. This CDR3 has 13 amino acids. The DNA for the CDR3 is TGTGCCACCTCCGGAGCGGTTGGAAACACCATATATTTT. Residues: CATSGAVGNTIYF.

This clonotype was counted at least ten times. V gene TRBV15 combines with J gene TRBJ2-1; 9 positions match TRBD2. The CDR3 runs 15 residues. Germline CDR1 LNHNV, CDR2 YYDKDF (reference sequence). The trim removed 1 base at V and 8 bases at J, leaving 6 bases unmatched. The CDR3 protein is CATSRGSGSGYEQFF. The DNA of the CDR3 is TGTGCCACCAGCAGAGGTAGCGGGAGTGGGTATGAGCAGTTCTTC.

This clonotype was recorded many times. The J gene is TRBJ2-5, the V gene TRBV20-1; D is unresolved. Trimming cost V 3 bases and J 4 bases, with 9 bases left between them. Per the germline V gene, CDR1 is DFQATT and CDR2 is SNEGSKA (reference sequence). The CDR3 loop spans 12 amino acids. Here the CDR3 DNA reads TGCAGTGCTAGCAAGGGTGTAGAGACCCAGTACTTC. As protein: CSASKGVETQYF.

The chain recombines TRBV7-2 with TRBJ2-1; TRBD2 matches 9 bases. Germline CDR1 is SGHTA and CDR2 is FQGNSA. The CDR3 extends over 17 amino acids. The trim removed 6 bases at V and 10 bases at J, leaving 19 bases unmatched. The CDR3 sequence is CASRKNAGGVDAYEQFF. The DNA of the CDR3 is TGTGCCAGCAGGAAAAACGCGGGGGGGGTAGACGCCTACGAGCAGTTCTTC.

The genes are TRBV27 and TRBJ1-2, with D perhaps matching TRBD1 (6 bases). V shed 2 bases and J shed 4 bases, with 11 bases lying between them. This CDR3 comprises 14 residues. Per germline, CDR1 MNHEY and CDR2 SMNVEV (reference sequence). The CDR3 spells CASSLRGGGYGYTF. CDR3 nucleotides: TGTGCCAGCAGTTTAAGGGGGGGGGGCTATGGCTACACCTTC.

In its sample, this clonotype was seen many times. The V call is TRBV7-9, the J call TRBJ2-5; no definite D call. V lost 2 bases to trimming and J lost 5 bases, with 9 bases between them. In germline, CDR1 is SEHNR, CDR2 FQNEAQ (reference sequence). The CDR3 sequence is 13 residues long. This chain's CDR3 is CASSLYLSETQYF. CDR3 bases: TGTGCCAGCAGCTTATATCTATCGGAGACCCAGTACTTC.

The CDR3 DNA sequence: TGCAGTGCGGACCGACTAGCGGGAGTCACAGATACGCAGTATTTT. The encoded protein is CSADRLAGVTDTQYF. This chain connects TRBV20-1 to TRBJ2-3; 12 bases line up with TRBD2. Per germline, CDR1 DFQATT and CDR2 SNEGSKA (reference sequence). Unmatched junction bases numbered 6, after V lost 6 bases and J lost 2 bases. This CDR3 is built from 15 residues.

This clonotype has just a few counts. This chain links TRBV30 with TRBJ2-3; possible D gene TRBD2, 6 bases. V lost 0 bases and J lost 6, with 13 bases in between. The CDR3 extends over 14 amino acids. In germline, CDR1 is GTSNPN, CDR2 SVGIG (reference sequence). In nucleotides, the CDR3 is TGTGCCTGGAGTGTCGGGGGAGGTCTGGATACGCAGTATTTT. Its protein product is CAWSVGGGLDTQYF.

With regard to this clonotype: Without the conserved terminal phenylalanine or tryptophan, this CDR3 likely stems from a read error. The limits of the CDR3 on the DNA are not certain, so only TCRdb's listed CDR3 is given. This sequence joins TRBV20-1 and TRBJ2-1. Ends included, the CDR3 has 13 residues. The germline gives CDR1 DFQATT, CDR2 SNEGSKA (reference sequence). The CDR3 region is CSARGSTGNEQSL.

Many counts were recorded for this clonotype. V and J are TRBV28 and TRBJ2-3; 10 bases are a match to TRBD1. The CDR3 extends over 14 amino acids. Germline-derived CDR1 and CDR2 are MDHEN and SYDVKM. Germline trimming cut 7 bases from V and 4 bases from J; bases unmatched to any gene: 5. The CDR3 is CASTRQGASDTQYF. CDR3 sequence (DNA): TGTGCCAGCACCAGACAGGGGGCCTCAGATACGCAGTATTTT.

This clonotype was seen a few times. V gene TRBV5-4 combines with J gene TRBJ2-7, with 9 bases aligning to TRBD2. CDR1 and CDR2 from the germline V gene are SGHNT and YYREEE (reference sequence). V gave up 4 bases and J gave up 5 bases; unmatched junction bases: 7. This CDR3 region has 14 residues. The CDR3 sequence: CASSRGLATHEQYF. The CDR3 nucleotides are TGTGCCAGCAGCCGGGGACTAGCTACCCACGAGCAGTACTTC.

As regards this clonotype: This may be a read error, as it is one base from a much larger clone. As the CDR3 is not closed by the conserved phenylalanine or tryptophan, this likely results from a read error. This sequence joins TRBV20-1 and TRBJ2-7; 11 bases are shared with TRBD1. Germline CDR1 is DFQATT and CDR2 is SNEGSKA (reference sequence). The CDR3 consists of 12 residues. The chain's CDR3 is CSADRGLGEQYL. CDR3 coding DNA: TGCAGCGCGGACAGGGGGCTCGGGGAGCAGTACCTC.

V gene TRBV6-1 combines with J gene TRBJ2-1; 11 positions match TRBD1. Trimming took 5 bases from V and 11 from J; bases not matched to a gene: 11. Germline assignment: CDR1 MNHNS and CDR2 SASEGT. This CDR3 has 15 amino acids. The CDR3 is CASSNAGTGGNKQFF. In DNA form, the CDR3 reads TGTGCCAGCAGTAACGCAGGGACAGGGGGGAATAAGCAGTTCTTC.

This clonotype was counted ten times or more. The chain joins TRBV3-1 to TRBJ2-7, with D maybe TRBD2 (5 bases). The CDR3 runs to 15 residues. Trimming left V 0 bases short and J 2 bases short, with 11 bases between. Per the germline V gene, CDR1 is LGHDT and CDR2 is YNNKEL (reference sequence). The CDR3 loop reads CASSQDVSETYEQYF. The CDR3 nucleotides read TGTGCCAGCAGCCAAGACGTTAGCGAAACCTACGAGCAGTACTTC.

In this sample, this clonotype turned up many times. This chain uses TRBV29-1 with TRBJ2-1; 14 bases are shared with TRBD2. Unmatched junction bases numbered 11, after V lost 6 bases and J lost 10 bases. This CDR3 spans 15 amino acids. The germline V gene has CDR1 SQVTM and CDR2 ANQGSEA. CDR3 sequence (DNA): TGCAGCGTCGCAGGTGGACTAGCGGGAGGATTCGAGCAGTTCTTC. This gives the protein CSVAGGLAGGFEQFF.

A word on this clonotype: One junction end disagrees with the germline gene, perhaps due to a read error. The rearrangement joins TRBV7-2 to TRBJ2-5, with D unclear. In germline, CDR1 is SGHTA, CDR2 FQGNSA. This CDR3 is built from 14 residues. CDR3 in DNA: TGTGCCAGCAGCTTGGGTAGCCACAAAGAGACACAGTACTTC. It codes for CASSLGSHKETQYF.

This clonotype appeared many times. J is TRBJ2-4 and V is TRBV27, with D perhaps assigned TRBD1 or TRBD2 (5 bases each). The CDR3 runs to 16 residues. V was pared by 4 bases and J by 2 bases, with 15 bases between. CDR1 is MNHEY, CDR2 SMNVEV, per germline (reference sequence). The CDR3, as DNA: TGTGCCAGCAGTTCCGACCGGGACGTTTCCAAAAACATTCAGTACTTC. This codes for CASSSDRDVSKNIQYF.

This clonotype was recorded at least ten times. The V and J genes are TRBV6-1 and TRBJ2-1, with TRBD2 matching 15 bases. V was pared by 6 bases and J by 0 bases, with 9 bases of the junction left unmatched. CDR1 and CDR2 from the germline V gene are MNHNS and SASEGT. The CDR3 is 19 amino acids. CDR3 residues: CASRSGLAGGSSSYNEQFF. The CDR3 bases are TGTGCCAGCAGATCCGGACTAGCGGGAGGGTCTAGCTCCTACAATGAGCAGTTCTTC.

Note on this clonotype: Because the CDR3's place on the DNA is in doubt, the DNA is left out and the CDR3 is given as listed by TCRdb. The chain carries TRBV5-4 and TRBJ2-3; TRBD1, the table's D call, was not compared with the DNA. The CDR3 spans 22 residues, counting both ends. Germline V gives CDR1 SGHNT, CDR2 YYREEE (reference sequence). The CDR3: CASSFYICSAPVRGGYTDTQYF.